Presented here are 2 T cell receptor beta chains from one specimen sequenced in a study of CXCR3-negative and CXCR3-positive naive CD8 T cells. It was by 5' RACE with UMI labels that the TRB cDNA libraries were prepared. TCRdb re-called the 5' RACE reads and shows each CDR3 protein once, DNA omitted. The table lists tens of thousands of distinct CDR3 sequences, with about 10% in the top ten. The sequencing input was memory CD8+ T cells from blood. These TCRs come from a human donor in good health. Some clones in this sample may be carry-over from other donors' samples.

CDR3 sequence: CASSQDVITGSSSYNEQFF. The genes are TRBV3-1 and TRBJ2-1; without DNA, the TCRdb call of TRBD1 cannot be checked. Germline-derived CDR1 and CDR2 are LGHDT and YNNKEL (reference sequence). This CDR3 contains 19 residues.

The chain joins TRBV7-9 to TRBJ2-5; the D call of TRBD1 rests on TCRdb alone, since no DNA is present to check it. Germline V gives CDR1 SEHNR, CDR2 FQNEAQ (reference sequence). The CDR3 is 14 residues long. CDR3 amino acids: CASSSGGARETQYF.